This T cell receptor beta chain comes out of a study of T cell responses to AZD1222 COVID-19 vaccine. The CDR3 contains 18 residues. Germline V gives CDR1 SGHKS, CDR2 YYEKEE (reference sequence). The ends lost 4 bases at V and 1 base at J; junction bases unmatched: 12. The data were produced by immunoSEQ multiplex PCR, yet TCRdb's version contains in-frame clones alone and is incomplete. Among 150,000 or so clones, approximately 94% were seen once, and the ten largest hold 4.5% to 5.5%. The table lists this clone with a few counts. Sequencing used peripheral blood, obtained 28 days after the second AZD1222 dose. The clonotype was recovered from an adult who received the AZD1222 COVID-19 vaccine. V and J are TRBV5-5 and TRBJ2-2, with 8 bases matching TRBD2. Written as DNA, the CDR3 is TGTGCCAGCAGCCCGCGGTCACTAGCGGAGGTGAACACCGGGGAGCTGTTTTTT. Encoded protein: CASSPRSLAEVNTGELFF.